This TCR beta chain is drawn from a study of identical twins listed by TCRdb under 2016. Turning to the overall study: The study deep-sequenced TCR alpha and beta repertoires from monozygotic twins, unrelated adults of various ages and cord blood to test whether fetal clonotypes persist. To rule out contamination, replicate twin experiments were performed at different times with different library preparation protocols.

All donors were healthy Caucasians. The paper as a whole reports these results and caveats: In monozygotic twins, out-of-frame TCR alpha sharing was systematically underestimated by recombination models, although the models agreed with sharing between unrelated individuals. The excess sharing between twins in beta out-of-frame sequences was weaker because fewer shared sequences reduced the signal-to-noise ratio. Conclusions relied on cross-sectional statistical analysis, since the same donors could not be followed over many years. Fewer insertions were carried by abundant cord blood beta clonotypes; a weaker similar trend was observed in young adult naive repertoires, while no such trend was observed in memory repertoires. Invariant T cells such as MAIT and iNKT could partly confound zero-insertion analyses, although diverse VJ usage argued against such confounding for most clonotypes. Compared with coincidental sharing between unrelated individuals, out-of-frame TCR alpha sequences shared between twins had an excess of sequences with low generation probability.

Taken from the germline V gene (reference sequence), the CDR1 and CDR2 loops are LGHDT and YNNKEL. CDR3 length: 17 amino acids, cysteine to phenylalanine. Of the read, only the CDR3 DNA is kept; its 51 bases are in frame from base 1. V and J are trimmed by 4 bases and 5 bases, and the gene matches miss 7 bases of the junction. Of note for this clonotype: Its antigen is currently not known. No per-base quality is available; no much larger clone lies one base away.

Libraries were built with 5' RACE. TCRdb names Illumina HiSeq 2000 as the instrument used. A universal primer binding site was introduced by template switching, and a unique molecular identifier was present in the final cDNA, enabling accurate counting of TCR cDNA molecules. Specific primers in the conserved constant-segment region were used to synthesize first-strand cDNA for the TCR alpha and beta chains. To control for contamination, every cDNA library carried two barcodes: a SMART-Mk sample barcode plus Illumina barcodes. TruSeq adapter sequences, together with Illumina sample barcodes, were added in two successive PCR steps. The TCR alpha and beta cDNA libraries were sequenced on the Illumina HiSeq platform using custom primers. The authors' pipeline ran thus. MiGEC was used to process raw reads and extract unique molecular identifiers, and MiXCR was used to find CDR3 positions. For each individual, recombination models were inferred using an EM algorithm with the repgenHMM and IGoR tools. Shared clonotype analysis was performed with the tcR package in R, normalizing sharing by the product of cloneset sizes. To study raw recombination free of thymic and clonal selection effects, out-of-frame nonproductive sequences were analyzed. The public reads were run again by TCRdb, first through fastp at Q25 and then through MiXCR, and only productive beta chains were kept. Entries are consolidated by CDR3 protein sequence, retaining the most common genes and DNA. TCRdb's processing, not the study's, gives the V and J calls here. The sample records 1,800,000 or so distinct CDR3 sequences, less than 35% of which are singletons. The biggest ten clones account for around 0.25% of the sample.

This receptor chain uses TRBV3-1 and TRBJ2-1, and 14 junctional nucleotides match TRBD2. This sequence originates from a newborn girl in good health. The source material was cord blood. The sequence in DNA is TGTGCCAGCAGCCCCGGGACTAGCGGGAGTAAGAACAATGAGCAGTTCTTC. Its coded protein is CASSPGTSGSKNNEQFF.